This TCR beta chain is from a study of T cells in localized non-small cell lung cancer. The repertoire was sequenced with immunoSEQ multiplex PCR; TCRdb's copy has only in-frame clones and lacks some. The data hold about 92,000 clones, with approximately 91% observed a single time. V shed 5 bases, J shed 1 base, and the junction held 6 bases outside the gene matches. The CDR3 length is 15 residues. Per germline, CDR1 KGHSH and CDR2 LQKENI. Study conclusions and caveats: Longer overall survival was associated with a higher density of T cells in the blood. Appearance in adjacent lung was seen for a median approximately 60 of the top 100 tumor clones. There was higher T cell clonality in uninvolved adjacent lung than in tumor, and it was highest there. The tumor had only one region sequenced, so heterogeneity remains possible.

This clone was observed once. The antigen is undetermined. The J gene is TRBJ2-5, the V gene TRBV18; 8 nucleotides align to TRBD2. This specimen was PBMCs, taken before any cancer treatment. The sequence derives from a woman aged 40 to 75 with stage II squamous cell lung carcinoma. CDR3: CASSITLAVQETQYF. CDR3 sequence (DNA): TGTGCCAGCTCAATTACACTAGCGGTCCAAGAGACCCAGTACTTC.